This T cell receptor beta chain was sequenced for a study of T cells in Graves' hyperthyroidism and ophthalmopathy. RNA transcripts were the template for amplifying TCR beta CDR3 regions. During a first-round RT-PCR of the TCR CDR3, the HTBI primer set was used. MiXCR, applied by TCRdb to the multiplex PCR reads, yields one record per CDR3 protein. Of hundreds of thousands of distinct CDR3 sequences in the sample, approximately 23% were seen once. The V gene's germline CDR1 is DFQATT and CDR2 SNEGSKA (reference sequence). CDR3 size: 12 residues. The V end lost 2 bases, the J end lost 13 bases, and 17 bases lay between the germline ends.

V gene TRBV20-1 combines with J gene TRBJ1-2, with TRBD1 as a possible D gene (5 bases). Sequenced input: blood. This receptor was identified in a woman aged 65 to 85 with Graves' ophthalmopathy. CDR3 bases: TGCAGTGCTAGACCCTCGTATGGGGCAGTCACCTTC. This translates into CSARPSYGAVTF.